Following are 8 T cell receptor beta chains from one sample sequenced in a study of CD4 T cells in relation to SARS-CoV-2 and coronaviruses. Before the COVID-19 pandemic, during about 2011-2018, CD4+ T cells were taken from unexposed donors. Here immunoSEQ multiplex PCR was the method, and the copy in TCRdb shows in-frame clones only, minus some. The sample contains tens of thousands of clones, less than 95% of which appear only once. Sequencing was performed on naive CD4+ T cells from PBMCs. Indicated subset: naive CD4+ T cells isolated by negative enrichment. Receptors were obtained from a human donor in good health.

This clone was recorded only once. The J gene is TRBJ2-3, the V gene TRBV16, with D perhaps TRBD1 or TRBD2 (5 bases each). The CDR3 is made up of 15 amino acids. V was shortened by 2 bases and J by 4 bases, with 13 bases between the two germline ends. The germline V gene has CDR1 KGHSY and CDR2 FQNENV. The CDR3 DNA follows: TGTGCCAGCAGCCAAAAATCTCGGGGACCAGATACGCAGTATTTT. Amino acid sequence: CASSQKSRGPDTQYF.

This clone was recorded only once. The chain employs TRBV7-2 and TRBJ2-5; D remains unclear. Germline loops: CDR1 SGHTA, CDR2 FQGNSA. The CDR3 sequence is 13 residues long. Trimming left V 2 bases short and J 3 bases short, with 7 bases between. CDR3: CASSLFHKETQYF. CDR3 sequence (DNA): TGTGCCAGCAGCTTATTCCACAAAGAGACCCAGTACTTC.

The chain uses TRBV30 and TRBJ2-3; 8 bases agree with TRBD2. Germline V gives CDR1 GTSNPN, CDR2 SVGIG (reference sequence). The CDR3 has 18 residues. The ends lost 2 bases at V and 0 bases at J; junction bases unmatched: 13. CDR3 protein: CAWSRRGREATSTDTQYF. CDR3 DNA sequence: TGTGCCTGGAGTAGGCGGGGGCGGGAGGCCACTAGCACAGATACGCAGTATTTT.

Of note for this clone: The same CDR3 can be traced to other DNA sequences in this sample. The chain combines TRBV5-1 with TRBJ2-7, with 7 bases identical to TRBD2. V lost 0 bases, J lost 0 bases, and 3 bases stayed unmatched. CDR3 length: 15 amino acids. Germline V gene sequence: CDR1 SGHRS, CDR2 YFSETQ. The CDR3 DNA follows: TGCGCCAGCAGCTTGGTTGGCGGGAGCTCCTACGAGCAGTACTTC. This translates into CASSLVGGSSYEQYF.

This chain connects TRBV18 to TRBJ1-1; 9 bases agree with TRBD1. The V gene's germline CDR1 is KGHSH and CDR2 LQKENI. This CDR3 has 15 residues. J gave up 5 bases and V 2 bases, and 6 bases lay outside the gene matches. CDR3 protein: CASSPTGGGVTEAFF. CDR3 DNA: TGTGCCAGCTCACCAACAGGGGGCGGGGTAACTGAAGCTTTCTTT.

The chain carries TRBV5-6 and TRBJ1-6; D unclear. The germline gives CDR1 SGHDT, CDR2 YYEEEE. V was clipped by 2 bases and J by 11 bases, with 14 bases between them. The CDR3 loop spans 14 amino acids. CDR3 region: CASSLRVSAPPLHF. In nucleotides, the CDR3 is TGTGCCAGCAGCTTAAGGGTCTCAGCTCCACCCCTCCACTTT.

In nucleotides, the CDR3 is TGTGCCAGCAGCCGGGGGGGGCAAAACACCGGGGAGCTGTTTTTT. Translation gives CASSRGGQNTGELFF. This chain joins TRBV7-2 and TRBJ2-2; 8 bases map to TRBD2. The trim removed 5 bases at V and 2 bases at J, leaving 4 bases unmatched. Germline V gene data show CDR1 as SGHTA and CDR2 as FQGNSA. The CDR3 spans 15 residues.

The chain couples TRBV7-7 to TRBJ2-5; TRBD2 aligns across 7 bases. Germline V gives CDR1 SSHAT, CDR2 FNYEAQ (reference sequence). This CDR3 is built from 18 residues. Unmatched junction bases numbered 20, after V lost 5 bases and J lost 5 bases. The CDR3 spells CASSPLLGAGNTGETQYF. For the CDR3, the DNA is TGTGCCAGCAGCCCCCTCCTGGGAGCGGGAAATACGGGGGAGACCCAGTACTTC.